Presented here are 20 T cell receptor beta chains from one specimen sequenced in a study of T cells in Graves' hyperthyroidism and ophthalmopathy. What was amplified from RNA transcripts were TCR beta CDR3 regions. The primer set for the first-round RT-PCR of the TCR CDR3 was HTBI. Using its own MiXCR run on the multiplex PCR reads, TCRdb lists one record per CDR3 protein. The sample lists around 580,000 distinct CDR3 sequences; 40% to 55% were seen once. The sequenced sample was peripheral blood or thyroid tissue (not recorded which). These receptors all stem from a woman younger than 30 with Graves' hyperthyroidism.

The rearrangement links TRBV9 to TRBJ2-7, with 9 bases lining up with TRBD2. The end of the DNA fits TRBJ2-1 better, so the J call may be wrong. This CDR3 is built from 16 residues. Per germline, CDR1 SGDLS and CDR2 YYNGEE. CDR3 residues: CASSSQLAGAYNEQFF. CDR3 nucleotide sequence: TGTGCCAGCAGTTCCCAGTTAGCGGGAGCCTACAATGAGCAGTTCTTC.

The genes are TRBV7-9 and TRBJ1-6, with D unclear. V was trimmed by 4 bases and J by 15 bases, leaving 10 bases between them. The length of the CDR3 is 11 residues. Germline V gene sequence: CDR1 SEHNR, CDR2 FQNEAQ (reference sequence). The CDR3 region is CASSSTTNLHF. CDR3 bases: TGTGCCAGCAGCTCTACAACGAACCTCCACTTT.

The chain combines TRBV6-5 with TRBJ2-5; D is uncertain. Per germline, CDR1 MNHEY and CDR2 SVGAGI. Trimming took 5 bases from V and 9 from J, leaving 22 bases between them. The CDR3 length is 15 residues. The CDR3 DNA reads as TGTGCCAGCAGTCTTCTCGGGTTATCTGGTCAGCCCCAGTACTTC. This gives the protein CASSLLGLSGQPQYF.

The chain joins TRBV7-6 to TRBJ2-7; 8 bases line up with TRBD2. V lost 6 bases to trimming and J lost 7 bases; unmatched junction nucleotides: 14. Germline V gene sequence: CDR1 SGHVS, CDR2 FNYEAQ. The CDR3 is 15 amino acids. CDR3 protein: CASRPSGGSYNEQYF. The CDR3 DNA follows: TGTGCCAGCAGACCCTCGGGGGGGTCCTACAATGAGCAGTACTTC.

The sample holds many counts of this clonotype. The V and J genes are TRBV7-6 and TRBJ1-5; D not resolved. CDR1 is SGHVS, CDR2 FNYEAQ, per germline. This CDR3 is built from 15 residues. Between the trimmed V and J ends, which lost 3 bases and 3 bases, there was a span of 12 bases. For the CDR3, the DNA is TGTGCCAGCAGCTTGAGTCCAGGCACCAATCAGCCCCAGCATTTT. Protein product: CASSLSPGTNQPQHF.

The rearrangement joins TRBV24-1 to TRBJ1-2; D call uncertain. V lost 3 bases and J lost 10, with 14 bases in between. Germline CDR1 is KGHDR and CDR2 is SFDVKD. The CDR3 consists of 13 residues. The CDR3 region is CATSDPTSGAYTF. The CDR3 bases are TGTGCCACCAGTGATCCCACTAGCGGTGCCTACACCTTC.

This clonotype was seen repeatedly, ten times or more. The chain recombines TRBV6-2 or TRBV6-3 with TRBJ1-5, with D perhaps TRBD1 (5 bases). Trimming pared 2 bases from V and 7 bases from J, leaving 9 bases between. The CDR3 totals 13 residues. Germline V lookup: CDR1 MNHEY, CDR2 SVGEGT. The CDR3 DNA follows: TGTGCCAGCAGTTACGGGGGGTGGCAGCCCCAGCATTTT. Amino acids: CASSYGGWQPQHF.

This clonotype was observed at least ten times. The CDR3 loop reads CSARSRTGVNNSPLHF. CDR3 DNA: TGCAGTGCTAGATCCCGGACAGGGGTGAATAATTCACCCCTCCACTTT. The V gene is TRBV20-1, the J gene TRBJ1-6, with 9 bases lining up with TRBD1. Germline CDR1 and CDR2: DFQATT and SNEGSKA (reference sequence). Germline trimming cut 2 bases from V and 5 bases from J; bases unmatched to any gene: 7. The CDR3 is 16 residues long.

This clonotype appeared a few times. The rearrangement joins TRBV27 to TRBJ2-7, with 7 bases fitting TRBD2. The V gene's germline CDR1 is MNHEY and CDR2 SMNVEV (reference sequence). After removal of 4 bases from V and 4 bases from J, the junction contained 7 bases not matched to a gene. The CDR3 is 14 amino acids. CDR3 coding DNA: TGTGCCAGCAGTTGGCGGGAGCGGGGATACGAGCAGTACTTC. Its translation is CASSWRERGYEQYF.

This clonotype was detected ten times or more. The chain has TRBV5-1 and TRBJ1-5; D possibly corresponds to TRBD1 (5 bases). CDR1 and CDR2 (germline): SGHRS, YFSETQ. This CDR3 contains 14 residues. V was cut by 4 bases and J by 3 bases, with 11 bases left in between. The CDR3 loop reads CASSIGTVNQPQHF. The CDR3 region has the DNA TGCGCCAGCAGCATAGGGACGGTCAATCAGCCCCAGCATTTT. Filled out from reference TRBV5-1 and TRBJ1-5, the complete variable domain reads KAGVTQTPRYLIKTRGQQVTLSCSPISGHRSVSWYQQTPGQGLQFLFEYFSETQRNKGNFPGRFSGRQFSNSRSEMNVSTLELGDSALYLCASSIGTVNQPQHFGDGTRLSIL.

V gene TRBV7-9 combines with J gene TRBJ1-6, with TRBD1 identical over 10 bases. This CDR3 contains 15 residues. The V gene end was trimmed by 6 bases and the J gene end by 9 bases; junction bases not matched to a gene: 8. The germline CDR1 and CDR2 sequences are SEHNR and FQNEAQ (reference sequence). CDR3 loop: CASSSGRDRGSPLHF. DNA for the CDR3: TGTGCCAGCAGTTCGGGGAGGGACAGGGGTTCACCCCTCCACTTT.

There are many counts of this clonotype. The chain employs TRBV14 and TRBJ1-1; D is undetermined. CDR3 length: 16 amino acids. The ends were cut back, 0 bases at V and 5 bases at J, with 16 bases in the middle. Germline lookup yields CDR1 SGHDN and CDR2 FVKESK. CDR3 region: CASSQEGFRSRTEAFF. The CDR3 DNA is TGTGCCAGCAGCCAAGAGGGATTCCGGTCGAGGACTGAAGCTTTCTTT.

As DNA, the CDR3 is TGTGCCATCCGTAGAGGGGTGGGGAACGAGCAGTACTTC. This encodes CAIRRGVGNEQYF. The chain has TRBV12-3 or TRBV12-4 and TRBJ2-7; D is tentatively TRBD1 or TRBD2 (5 bases each). This CDR3 contains 13 residues. V was pared by 10 bases and J by 5 bases, with 18 bases between.

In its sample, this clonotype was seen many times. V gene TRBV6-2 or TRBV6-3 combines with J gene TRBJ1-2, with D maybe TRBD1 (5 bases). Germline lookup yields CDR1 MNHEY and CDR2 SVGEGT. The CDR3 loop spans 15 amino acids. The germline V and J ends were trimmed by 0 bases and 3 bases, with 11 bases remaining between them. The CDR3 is CASSYSETEDYGYTF. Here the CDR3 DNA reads TGTGCCAGCAGTTACTCGGAGACAGAGGACTATGGCTACACCTTC.

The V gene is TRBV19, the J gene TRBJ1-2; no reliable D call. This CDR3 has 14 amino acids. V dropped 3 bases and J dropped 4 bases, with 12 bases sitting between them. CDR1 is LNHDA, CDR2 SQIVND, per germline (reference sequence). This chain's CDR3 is CASSMGKDLYGYTF. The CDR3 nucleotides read TGTGCCAGTAGTATGGGGAAGGATCTCTATGGCTACACCTTC.

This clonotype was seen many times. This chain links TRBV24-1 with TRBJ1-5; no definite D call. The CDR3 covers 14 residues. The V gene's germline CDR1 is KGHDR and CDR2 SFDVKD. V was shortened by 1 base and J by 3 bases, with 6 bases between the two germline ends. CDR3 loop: CATSDFSYNQPQHF. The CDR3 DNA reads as TGTGCCACCAGTGATTTCAGCTACAATCAGCCCCAGCATTTT.

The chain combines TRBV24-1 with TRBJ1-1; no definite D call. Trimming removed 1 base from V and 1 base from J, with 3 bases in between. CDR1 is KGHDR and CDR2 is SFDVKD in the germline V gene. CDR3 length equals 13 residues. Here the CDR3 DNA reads TGTGCCACCAGTGATTTCTGGAACACTGAAGCTTTCTTT. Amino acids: CATSDFWNTEAFF.

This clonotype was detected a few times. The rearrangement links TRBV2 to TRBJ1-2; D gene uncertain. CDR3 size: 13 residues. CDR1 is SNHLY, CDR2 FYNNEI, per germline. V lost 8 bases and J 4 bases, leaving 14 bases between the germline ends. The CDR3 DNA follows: TGTGCCAGCGTACGCGACAATATCTATGGCTACACCTTC. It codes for CASVRDNIYGYTF.

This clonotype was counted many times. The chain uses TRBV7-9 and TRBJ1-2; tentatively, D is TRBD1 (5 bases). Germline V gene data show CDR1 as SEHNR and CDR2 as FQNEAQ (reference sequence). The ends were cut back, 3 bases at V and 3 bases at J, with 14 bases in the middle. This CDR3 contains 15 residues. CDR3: CASSLMRGADYGYTF. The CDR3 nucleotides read TGTGCCAGCAGCTTGATGAGGGGCGCTGACTATGGCTACACCTTC.

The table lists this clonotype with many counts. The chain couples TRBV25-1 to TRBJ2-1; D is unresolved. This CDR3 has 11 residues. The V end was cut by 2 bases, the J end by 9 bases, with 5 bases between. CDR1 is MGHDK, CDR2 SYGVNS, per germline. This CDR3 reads CASSEVGEQFF. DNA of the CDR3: TGTGCCAGCAGTGAAGTAGGTGAGCAGTTCTTC.